This TCR beta chain was sequenced for a study of spatial heterogeneity in lung cancer. Turning to the study itself: Detected sequences consistently included more beta-chain ones than alpha-chain ones. TCR and UMI combinations that were unique each appeared, on average, more than ten times in raw reads. Study-level points and caveats: Within tumors, counts of expanded alpha and beta TCRs tracked tumor mutation counts.

The junction had 3 bases not matched to a gene; V was cut back by 5 bases and J by 2 bases. The CDR3 sequence is 14 residues long. Per germline, CDR1 MNHEY and CDR2 SVGEGT. With regard to this clonotype: Antigen specificity is unknown.

Every molecule of TCR cDNA had its own unique molecular identifier. TCRdb re-called the 5' RACE reads with MiXCR, one entry per CDR3 protein. The sample holds 5,000 to 7,000 distinct CDR3 sequences; 8.5% to 10% are singletons and the top ten take about a quarter. Time point denoted: sample taken at primary tumor resection. The sequenced material consisted of unsorted whole RNA from tumor, nontumor lung or frozen PBMC. The sample consisted of lung tumor tissue, taken at surgery. V gene TRBV6-2 or TRBV6-3 combines with J gene TRBJ1-2; 9 bases line up with TRBD1. This clonotype was obtained from a female donor with early-stage non-small cell lung cancer. In DNA form, the CDR3 reads TGTGCCAGCAGTGGCGGACAGGGGAACTATGGCTACACCTTC. Translated, it gives CASSGGQGNYGYTF.